What follows are 30 T cell receptor beta chains derived from one specimen sequenced in a study of shared T cell receptors in the human thymus. TCRdb's table, derived via immunoSEQ multiplex PCR, lists solely in-frame clones and lacks some. The repertoire holds under 850,000 clones, with more than 75% as singletons. These data are also associated with another study on human thymus T cells.

Sequenced material: thymocytes. The receptors originated from a boy in the first two years of life with a congenital heart defect.

CDR3: CASTPEREGQREQYF. As DNA, the CDR3 is TGTGCCAGCACCCCGGAGCGGGAGGGCCAGAGGGAGCAGTACTTC. The chain carries TRBV18 and TRBJ2-7, with TRBD2 matching 10 bases. Unmatched junction bases numbered 14, after V lost 8 bases and J lost 7 bases. Germline assignment: CDR1 KGHSH and CDR2 LQKENI. The CDR3 spans 15 residues.

This chain uses TRBV7-9 with TRBJ2-3; a weak D match, TRBD2 (6 bases). Trimming left V 0 bases short and J 4 bases short, with 17 bases between. Germline CDR1 SEHNR, CDR2 FQNEAQ (reference sequence). The CDR3 extends over 17 amino acids. Written as DNA, the CDR3 is TGTGCCAGCAGCTTAGCTATGGACCATTTAGCGGCAGATACGCAGTATTTT. Encoded protein: CASSLAMDHLAADTQYF.

The rearrangement joins TRBV11-2 to TRBJ2-1, with D hard to call. Between the trimmed V and J ends, which lost 3 bases and 9 bases, there was a span of 6 bases. This CDR3 spans 11 amino acids. Germline assignment: CDR1 SGHAT and CDR2 FQNNGV. CDR3 nucleotide sequence: TGTGCCAGCAGCTTCCCGGGTGAGCAGTTCTTC. This gives the protein CASSFPGEQFF. The whole variable domain, remainder taken from reference TRBV11-2 and TRBJ2-1, is EAGVAQSPRYKIIEKRQSVAFWCNPISGHATLYWYQQILGQGPKLLIQFQNNGVVDDSQLPKDRFSAERLKGVDSTLKIQPAKLEDSAVYLCASSFPGEQFFGPGTRLTVL.

The genes are TRBV19 and TRBJ1-5, with TRBD1 matching over 8 bases. V lost 5 bases and J lost 6; bases outside the gene matches: 3. Germline V lookup: CDR1 LNHDA, CDR2 SQIVND (reference sequence). This CDR3 is 13 amino acids long. DNA of the CDR3: TGTGCCAGTAGTCAGGGGGCTGGTCAGCCCCAGCATTTT. Translating gives CASSQGAGQPQHF.

The chain links TRBV11-3 to TRBJ2-5; TRBD2 agrees at 8 bases. The germline V gene has CDR1 SGHNT and CDR2 YENEEA. The CDR3 has 18 residues. The ends lost 5 bases at V and 4 bases at J; junction bases unmatched: 18. CDR3 DNA: TGTGCCAGCAGCATACCTTTCCAGCGGGAGCGCTCGGCAGAGACCCAGTACTTC. The encoded protein is CASSIPFQRERSAETQYF.

The chain has TRBV4-3 and TRBJ2-7; maybe TRBD2 (6 bases). V was shortened by 0 bases and J by 3 bases, with 15 bases between the two germline ends. CDR3 size: 16 residues. The germline V gene encodes CDR1 LGHNA and CDR2 YSLEER. In DNA form, the CDR3 reads TGCGCCAGCAGCCAAGATAGGGCTAGCGAGGTCTACGAGCAGTACTTC. It codes for CASSQDRASEVYEQYF.

J is TRBJ2-7 and V is TRBV27; 8 bases are shared with TRBD2. Germline V lookup: CDR1 MNHEY, CDR2 SMNVEV (reference sequence). The CDR3 has 16 residues. J was trimmed by 2 bases and V by 5 bases; bases with no gene match: 11. CDR3 in DNA: TGTGCCAGCAGTCCGCGCTTGGCTAGCGGGCCCTACGAGCAGTACTTC. The encoded protein is CASSPRLASGPYEQYF.

J is TRBJ2-3 and V is TRBV7-2, with 7 bases that match TRBD2. Germline values: CDR1 SGHTA, CDR2 FQGNSA. This CDR3 region has 13 residues. V lost 5 bases, J lost 4 bases, and 3 bases stayed unmatched. This CDR3 is CASSLREADTQYF. The CDR3 region has the DNA TGTGCCAGCAGCCTCCGGGAGGCAGATACGCAGTATTTT. Combining the CDR3 with reference TRBV7-2 and TRBJ2-3 gives the whole variable domain GAGVSQSPSNKVTEKGKDVELRCDPISGHTALYWYRQSLGQGLEFLIYFQGNSAPDKSGLPSDRFSAERTGGSVSTLTIQRTQQEDSAVYLCASSLREADTQYFGPGTRLTVL.

The chain employs TRBV10-1 and TRBJ2-3; 7 bases align to TRBD1. This CDR3 is built from 16 residues. Trimming cost V 3 bases and J 6 bases; bases outside gene matches: 12. Germline loops: CDR1 WNHNN, CDR2 SYGVQD (reference sequence). This CDR3 is CASSDPRGQKLDTQYF. For the CDR3, the DNA is TGCGCCAGCAGTGACCCCCGGGGACAGAAGCTTGATACGCAGTATTTT.

The chain couples TRBV14 to TRBJ2-5, with TRBD2 as a possible D gene (6 bases). The V end was cut by 0 bases, the J end by 0 bases, with 17 bases between. The CDR3 has 18 residues. Germline V gene sequence: CDR1 SGHDN, CDR2 FVKESK. The CDR3 loop is CASSQDAWEAGYQETQYF. CDR3 nucleotide sequence: TGTGCCAGCAGCCAAGACGCCTGGGAAGCGGGTTACCAAGAGACCCAGTACTTC.

V gene TRBV28 combines with J gene TRBJ2-1; maybe TRBD1 (5 bases). The CDR3 has 14 amino acids. V was clipped by 8 bases and J by 2 bases, with 13 bases between them. Germline V CDR1 and CDR2: MDHEN, SYDVKM. DNA of the CDR3: TGTGCCAGCGGAATAGGGGCAACCTACAATGAGCAGTTCTTC. Protein: CASGIGATYNEQFF.

The chain recombines TRBV19 with TRBJ2-7; D might be TRBD1 (5 bases). The ends were cut back, 0 bases at V and 1 base at J, with 7 bases in the middle. The CDR3 consists of 14 residues. CDR1 and CDR2 from the germline V gene are LNHDA and SQIVND (reference sequence). This CDR3 is CASSIENRSYEQYF. The DNA of the CDR3 is TGTGCCAGTAGTATAGAAAACAGGTCCTACGAGCAGTACTTC.

The V call is TRBV7-9, the J call TRBJ1-4; D is perhaps TRBD1 (5 bases). V lost 4 bases and J lost 4, with 16 bases in between. The CDR3 spans 16 residues. Germline assignment: CDR1 SEHNR and CDR2 FQNEAQ (reference sequence). CDR3 nucleotides: TGTGCCAGCAGCTCCCACTTACCGGACATTAATGAAAAACTGTTTTTT. This codes for CASSSHLPDINEKLFF.

The J gene is TRBJ2-1, the V gene TRBV4-3; possibly TRBD2 for D (5 bases). This CDR3 comprises 17 residues. V was trimmed by 0 bases and J by 7 bases, leaving 19 bases between them. Germline V gene lookup returns CDR1 LGHNA and CDR2 YSLEER. The CDR3 region has the DNA TGCGCCAGCAGCCAAGACGTAAATAGCGTCCCTGGGAATGAGCAGTTCTTC. As protein: CASSQDVNSVPGNEQFF.

The chain has TRBV6-1 and TRBJ2-5; D not certain. Germline V gene data show CDR1 as MNHNS and CDR2 as SASEGT. This CDR3 is 18 amino acids long. V was shortened by 0 bases and J by 0 bases, with 17 bases between the two germline ends. CDR3 nucleotide sequence: TGTGCCAGCAGTGAAGCGAATCCTCTCACCAGGAACCAAGAGACCCAGTACTTC. Translated, it gives CASSEANPLTRNQETQYF.

The chain is built from TRBV19 and TRBJ2-5; 7 nucleotides match TRBD2. This CDR3 is built from 16 residues. Germline assignment: CDR1 LNHDA and CDR2 SQIVND (reference sequence). V lost 1 base, J lost 3 bases, and 8 bases stayed unmatched. CDR3 sequence reads: CASSIGSGEGKETQYF. DNA for the CDR3: TGTGCCAGTAGTATAGGGAGCGGGGAGGGTAAAGAGACCCAGTACTTC.

This clone was counted a single time. The chain uses TRBV7-6 and TRBJ2-3; TRBD1 matches at 9 bases. V trimming: 4 bases; J trimming: 6 bases; junction bases outside the gene matches: 2. Germline values: CDR1 SGHVS, CDR2 FNYEAQ. The CDR3 length is 13 residues. This CDR3 reads CASSSGTGDTQYF. In nucleotides, the CDR3 is TGTGCCAGCAGCTCCGGGACAGGGGATACGCAGTATTTT.

The V and J genes are TRBV6-1 and TRBJ1-3; maybe TRBD1 (6 bases). V gave up 5 bases and J gave up 4 bases, with 12 bases separating them. The V gene's germline CDR1 is MNHNS and CDR2 SASEGT. CDR3 size: 14 residues. The CDR3: CASSHREGGNTIYF. The DNA for the CDR3 is TGTGCCAGCAGTCACAGGGAAGGGGGAAACACCATATATTTT.

This chain uses TRBV5-4 with TRBJ2-3; the match to TRBD2 covers 8 bases. The CDR3 contains 18 residues. Trimming cost V 3 bases and J 5 bases; bases outside gene matches: 17. Germline-derived CDR1 and CDR2 are SGHNT and YYREEE (reference sequence). CDR3 DNA: TGTGCCAGCAGCTCCCCCGGGGGAGCGGGAGTCCGGGTAGATACGCAGTATTTT. Protein: CASSSPGGAGVRVDTQYF.

The genes are TRBV27 and TRBJ2-1, with a weak D call TRBD2 (6 bases). CDR1 and CDR2 from the germline V gene are MNHEY and SMNVEV (reference sequence). This CDR3 is 16 amino acids long. The ends were cut back, 5 bases at V and 4 bases at J, with 18 bases in the middle. In DNA form, the CDR3 reads TGTGCCAGCAGTCCCCCCGGTCGACTAGGTTACAATGAGCAGTTCTTC. Amino acids: CASSPPGRLGYNEQFF.

The genes are TRBV6-1 and TRBJ2-7; 8 nucleotides align to TRBD1. The V and J ends lost 8 bases and 5 bases, in that order; junction bases with no gene match: 5. Germline V CDR1 and CDR2: MNHNS, SASEGT. The CDR3 loop spans 12 amino acids. CDR3 in amino acids: CASRTGNDEQYF. The CDR3 DNA reads TGTGCCAGCCGGACAGGGAACGACGAGCAGTACTTC.

The CDR3: CASRVGQGETQYF. The CDR3 DNA reads TGCGCCAGCAGGGTGGGACAGGGGGAGACCCAGTACTTC. The chain employs TRBV5-1 and TRBJ2-5, with 10 bases fitting TRBD1. Looked up from germline, CDR1 is SGHRS and CDR2 is YFSETQ. V lost 5 bases to trimming and J lost 5 bases; unmatched junction nucleotides: 3. The CDR3 length is 13 residues.

This chain joins TRBV29-1 and TRBJ2-7; perhaps TRBD2 as D (5 bases). The CDR3 spans 12 residues. Germline V gene lookup returns CDR1 SQVTM and CDR2 ANQGSEA. DNA for the CDR3: TGCGAGGCCGGCAGGAGGTCCTACGAGCAGTACTTC. It codes for CEAGRRSYEQYF.

V usage is TRBV25-1 and J usage is TRBJ2-5; D gene ambiguous. The J call could be wrong; TRBJ2-7 is a better fit for the DNA end. Germline CDR1 MGHDK, CDR2 SYGVNS. The CDR3 extends over 12 amino acids. CDR3 coding DNA: TGTGCCAGCAGTGGTACCGGAGACGAGCAGTACTTC. This gives the protein CASSGTGDEQYF.

Concerning this clone: The junction differs from germline at one of its ends, possibly a read error. J is TRBJ2-5 and V is TRBV7-7, with 7 bases matching TRBD2. Germline assignment: CDR1 SSHAT and CDR2 FNYEAQ (reference sequence). CDR3 length: 19 amino acids. The CDR3 loop is CASSFEGPNSGLHQETQYF. The CDR3 nucleotides read TGTGCTAGCAGCTTTGAAGGCCCGAATAGCGGGTTGCACCAAGAGACCCAGTACTTC.

The chain joins TRBV2 to TRBJ2-7; 7 bases are shared with TRBD2. V trimming: 3 bases; J trimming: 4 bases; junction bases outside the gene matches: 6. The CDR3 extends over 14 amino acids. Germline V gene sequence: CDR1 SNHLY, CDR2 FYNNEI. CDR3 region: CASSESGKPYEQYF. In nucleotides, the CDR3 is TGTGCCAGCAGTGAGAGCGGGAAACCTTACGAGCAGTACTTC. The variable domain in full, completed from reference TRBV2 and TRBJ2-7, reads EPEVTQTPSHQVTQMGQEVILRCVPISNHLYFYWYRQILGQKVEFLVSFYNNEISEKSEIFDDQFSVERPDGSNFTLKIRSTKLEDSAMYFCASSESGKPYEQYFGPGTRLTVT.

The chain joins TRBV6-1 to TRBJ1-1; 9 bases fit TRBD1. The ends lost 2 bases at V and 7 bases at J; junction bases unmatched: 11. The CDR3 is 16 residues long. Germline V gene data show CDR1 as MNHNS and CDR2 as SASEGT. The CDR3 reads CASSETAYRGRGEAFF. The CDR3 region has the DNA TGTGCCAGCAGTGAAACGGCCTACAGGGGGCGCGGTGAAGCTTTCTTT.

V is TRBV25-1 and J is TRBJ2-3; perhaps TRBD1 as D (5 bases). The germline V and J ends were trimmed by 1 base and 0 bases, with 8 bases remaining between them. Germline V lookup: CDR1 MGHDK, CDR2 SYGVNS. This CDR3 contains 15 residues. CDR3 in amino acids: CASSESGASTDTQYF. The CDR3 nucleotides read TGTGCCAGCAGTGAATCTGGGGCTAGCACAGATACGCAGTATTTT. Based on the CDR3 plus reference TRBV25-1 and TRBJ2-3, the full variable domain is EADIYQTPRYLVIGTGKKITLECSQTMGHDKMYWYQQDPGMELHLIHYSYGVNSTEKGDLSSESTVSRIRTEHFPLTLESARPSHTSQYLCASSESGASTDTQYFGPGTRLTVL.

The genes are TRBV7-2 and TRBJ2-3; TRBD2 is a possible D gene (6 bases). CDR3 length: 13 residues. Trimming pared 11 bases from V and 2 bases from J, leaving 14 bases between. CDR1 SGHTA and CDR2 FQGNSA come from the germline V gene. The CDR3 DNA follows: TGTGCCCTAAAACTAGCCCACACAGATACGCAGTATTTT. This encodes CALKLAHTDTQYF.

The chain employs TRBV6-5 and TRBJ1-5; TRBD1 matches at 8 bases. J gave up 9 bases and V 6 bases, and 4 bases lay outside the gene matches. The CDR3 length is 12 residues. CDR1 is MNHEY and CDR2 is SVGAGI in the germline V gene. For the CDR3, the DNA is TGTGCCAGCAGGACTGGACAGGGGCCCCAGCATTTT. Its protein product is CASRTGQGPQHF.